This T cell receptor beta chain stems from a study of blood T cell repertoires in COVID-19. Profiled with immunoSEQ multiplex PCR; TCRdb holds only in-frame clones, not every one. The profile shows around 80,000 clones, more than 80% of them singletons. The V end was cut by 4 bases, the J end by 5 bases, with 12 bases between. The germline V gene has CDR1 SGHTA and CDR2 FQGTGA. The CDR3 extends over 14 amino acids. The sequence derives from an elderly woman with acute or convalescent COVID-19. The chain links TRBV7-3 to TRBJ2-1, with D possibly being TRBD2 (6 bases). Sequencing input: peripheral blood. The CDR3 region is CASSSPGTHNEQFF. The CDR3 DNA sequence: TGTGCCAGCAGCTCCCCCGGGACTCACAATGAGCAGTTCTTC.